The present T cell receptor beta chain was sequenced within a study of radiation and T cells in renal cell carcinoma. Notes on this clone: As yet, its antigen is unknown.

Time point given: blood 4 weeks post-SBRT, at nephrectomy. Stated treatment: 15 Gy SBRT to primary tumor, nephrectomy 4 weeks later. Nephrectomy followed 15 Gy stereotactic body radiation by 4 weeks. Overall study results and limits: In blood, top tumor clones expanded by 2 weeks, shrinking by 4. Baseline intratumoral clonotype presence is unknown without pretreatment biopsies.

From germline, CDR1 is MNHNS and CDR2 SASEGT. Between the trimmed V and J ends, which lost 4 bases and 6 bases, there was a span of 13 bases. The CDR3 is made up of 14 amino acids. The data were produced by immunoSEQ multiplex PCR, yet TCRdb's version contains in-frame clones alone and is incomplete. This table holds over 85,000 clones, about 82% found once. The material sequenced was blood, taken from a patient whose treatment included radiotherapy and nephrectomy. The source is a man aged 45-65 years with renal cell carcinoma. The rearrangement links TRBV6-1 to TRBJ2-1; possible D gene TRBD1, 5 bases. The CDR3 nucleotides are TGTGCCAGCAGTGTATCGACAGTCTTCAATGAGCAGTTCTTC. Amino acids: CASSVSTVFNEQFF.